This passage covers 30 T cell receptor beta chains from one sample sequenced in a study of T cell changes during pregnancy in multiple sclerosis (dated by TCRdb to about 2019). The library came from the immunoSEQ multiplex PCR assay. TCRdb carries this immuneACCESS record with in-frame sequences only. Its versions omit some clonotypes, under half of them owing to an unresolved V gene in the studies checked, with the rest unexplained. Counted in this sample were roughly 52,000 clones; 85% to 95% of them appeared once. The ten largest clones represent about 3.2% of the sample. The sample was CD8+ T cells from peripheral blood mononuclear cells, taken in the third trimester of pregnancy. All receptors derive from a female donor with multiple sclerosis, enrolled in a pregnancy study.

V usage is TRBV7-8 and J usage is TRBJ2-7, with TRBD1 matching over 9 bases. The germline gives CDR1 SGHVS, CDR2 FQNEAQ. The J segment lost 5 bases and the V segment lost 1 base, leaving 9 bases of the junction unmatched. This CDR3 comprises 16 residues. The CDR3 nucleotides read TGTGCCAGCAGCTTAGGAATGGGGACAGGGCTCAACGAGCAGTACTTC. Amino acid sequence: CASSLGMGTGLNEQYF.

The V and J genes are TRBV27 and TRBJ1-3; a possible D gene is TRBD1 (5 bases). V shed 0 bases and J shed 0 bases, with 18 bases lying between them. This CDR3 region has 19 residues. Germline CDR1 and CDR2: MNHEY and SMNVEV (reference sequence). The CDR3: CASSLSRLHGGNSGNTIYF. In nucleotides, the CDR3 is TGTGCCAGCAGTTTATCCCGACTCCACGGGGGGAACTCTGGAAACACCATATATTTT.

The chain recombines TRBV28 with TRBJ2-7; possible D gene TRBD2, 6 bases. Germline values: CDR1 MDHEN, CDR2 SYDVKM. The V end lost 6 bases, the J end lost 2 bases, and 14 bases lay between the germline ends. The CDR3 spans 14 residues. The CDR3 spells CASSLRDLTYEQYF. The CDR3 coding sequence is TGTGCCAGCAGCTTGCGGGACCTAACCTACGAGCAGTACTTC. Complete variable domain (other parts from reference TRBV28 and TRBJ2-7): DVKVTQSSRYLVKRTGEKVFLECVQDMDHENMFWYRQDPGLGLRLIYFSYDVKMKEKGDIPEGYSVSREKKERFSLILESASTNQTSMYLCASSLRDLTYEQYFGPGTRLTVT.

The V and J genes are TRBV6-1 and TRBJ1-2; D unclear. Germline loops: CDR1 MNHNS, CDR2 SASEGT. Trimming pared 5 bases from V and 4 bases from J, leaving 8 bases between. The CDR3 consists of 12 residues. CDR3 in DNA: TGTGCCAGCAGTTCGCTACCCTATGGCTACACCTTC. As protein: CASSSLPYGYTF.

The rearrangement joins TRBV5-1 to TRBJ2-7; D gene unclear. The V end was cut by 4 bases, the J end by 4 bases, with 9 bases between. CDR3 length: 12 residues. The V gene's germline CDR1 is SGHRS and CDR2 YFSETQ. CDR3 sequence (DNA): TGCGCCAGCAGCGAAAGAGTATACGAGCAGTACTTC. It specifies CASSERVYEQYF.

The V and J genes are TRBV4-1 and TRBJ1-1; TRBD1 might be the D (6 bases). The CDR3 sequence is 14 residues long. V lost 2 bases and J 6 bases, leaving 13 bases between the germline ends. Germline V CDR1 and CDR2: MGHRA, YSYEKL. The CDR3: CASSQNRDGAEAFF. As DNA, the CDR3 is TGCGCCAGCAGCCAAAACAGGGACGGGGCTGAAGCTTTCTTT.

The chain uses TRBV29-1 and TRBJ2-1; 8 bases are shared with TRBD1. The CDR3 contains 15 residues. Germline V lookup: CDR1 SQVTM, CDR2 ANQGSEA. With V trimmed by 2 bases and J by 2 bases, 5 bases remained unmatched. CDR3 bases: TGCAGCGTTGAACCCCAGGGGGCGGCCTACAATGAGCAGTTCTTC. Encoded protein: CSVEPQGAAYNEQFF.

This clone was counted once. Here the CDR3 reads CASSLTSLGWQFF. The CDR3, as DNA: TGTGCCAGCAGCCTAACTAGTCTTGGGTGGCAGTTCTTC. The V gene is TRBV7-9, the J gene TRBJ2-1; tentatively, D is TRBD2 (5 bases). The CDR3 spans 13 residues. Germline CDR1 SEHNR, CDR2 FQNEAQ (reference sequence). Trimming removed 5 bases from V and 12 bases from J, with 17 bases in between.

The chain joins TRBV14 to TRBJ2-3, with 11 bases lining up with TRBD2. This CDR3 comprises 15 residues. The V gene end was trimmed by 5 bases and the J gene end by 6 bases; junction bases not matched to a gene: 7. Per germline, CDR1 SGHDN and CDR2 FVKESK. Here the CDR3 DNA reads TGTGCCAGCAGCAAACTAGCGGGAGTTGTTGATACGCAGTATTTT. It codes for CASSKLAGVVDTQYF. Full variable domain (outside the CDR3, taken from reference TRBV14 and TRBJ2-3): EAGVTQFPSHSVIEKGQTVTLRCDPISGHDNLYWYRRVMGKEIKFLLHFVKESKQDESGMPNNRFLAERTGGTYSTLKVQPAELEDSGVYFCASSKLAGVVDTQYFGPGTRLTVL.

The chain employs TRBV2 and TRBJ2-7; 7 bases line up with TRBD1. Germline V lookup: CDR1 SNHLY, CDR2 FYNNEI. Trimming removed 2 bases from V and 5 bases from J; junction bases left unmatched: 12. CDR3 length: 16 amino acids. The DNA for the CDR3 is TGTGCCAGCAGTGAATGGGTAGGGGACAGTAACGACGAGCAGTACTTC. Its protein product is CASSEWVGDSNDEQYF.

This chain uses TRBV13 with TRBJ2-7; 8 positions agree with TRBD2. V trimming: 2 bases; J trimming: 2 bases; junction bases outside the gene matches: 5. This CDR3 region has 15 residues. Germline lookup yields CDR1 PRHDT and CDR2 FYEKMQ (reference sequence). Here the CDR3 DNA reads TGTGCCAGCAGCTTATCAATTAGCGGGACCTACGAGCAGTACTTC. Translated, it gives CASSLSISGTYEQYF.

For this clone: The sample carries other DNA sequences with the same CDR3. This sequence joins TRBV9 and TRBJ2-1; TRBD2 matches at 7 bases. This CDR3 has 16 residues. Per the germline V gene, CDR1 is SGDLS and CDR2 is YYNGEE. Trimming cost V 0 bases and J 2 bases; bases outside gene matches: 5. Written as DNA, the CDR3 is TGTGCCAGCAGCGTAGTTTTAGCGGGCGCCTACAATGAGCAGTTCTTC. It encodes CASSVVLAGAYNEQFF.

J is TRBJ2-1 and V is TRBV27, with 14 bases identical to TRBD2. The CDR3 is 16 residues long. With V trimmed by 4 bases and J by 6 bases, 5 bases remained unmatched. Per germline, CDR1 MNHEY and CDR2 SMNVEV (reference sequence). The CDR3 nucleotides are TGTGCCAGCAGTTGGATGACTAGCGGGAGGGCCAATGAGCAGTTCTTC. This sequence encodes CASSWMTSGRANEQFF.

The chain employs TRBV28 and TRBJ2-3; weak D call: TRBD2 (6 bases). The CDR3 extends over 14 amino acids. The germline V gene encodes CDR1 MDHEN and CDR2 SYDVKM. Trimming left V 2 bases short and J 5 bases short, with 11 bases between. Here the CDR3 reads CASSLHGRGDTQYF. CDR3 DNA sequence: TGTGCCAGCAGTTTACACGGGAGAGGAGATACGCAGTATTTT.

The chain carries TRBV4-1 and TRBJ1-1; D gene ambiguous. Germline-derived CDR1 and CDR2 are MGHRA and YSYEKL. Between the trimmed V and J ends, which lost 0 bases and 5 bases, there was a span of 13 bases. The CDR3 loop spans 15 amino acids. The CDR3 sequence is CASSQDLGKRTEAFF. CDR3 nucleotides: TGCGCCAGCAGCCAAGATTTGGGTAAGAGGACTGAAGCTTTCTTT.

The table lists this clone with a count of one. The genes are TRBV7-2 and TRBJ1-1; 8 bases are shared with TRBD1. This CDR3 has 15 amino acids. V gave up 2 bases and J gave up 3 bases; unmatched junction bases: 5. Germline V gives CDR1 SGHTA, CDR2 FQGNSA. The CDR3 nucleotides are TGTGCCAGCAGCTTATTGGGACAGGAGGACACTGAAGCTTTCTTT. It encodes CASSLLGQEDTEAFF.

The chain carries TRBV4-3 and TRBJ2-2, with 13 bases identical to TRBD2. The CDR3 is made up of 18 amino acids. V shed 1 base, J shed 7 bases, and the junction held 9 bases outside the gene matches. The germline V gene encodes CDR1 LGHNA and CDR2 YSLEER. CDR3 DNA: TGCGCCAGCAGCCAAGGCACTAGCGGGAGGGCCGGGGTCGGGGAGCTGTTTTTT. Encoded protein: CASSQGTSGRAGVGELFF.

The rearrangement joins TRBV29-1 to TRBJ2-5; D is unclear. The DNA end is more similar to TRBJ2-7, so the J call may be wrong. Per the germline V gene, CDR1 is SQVTM and CDR2 is ANQGSEA. There are 13 residues in the CDR3. In DNA, the CDR3 is TGCAGCGTTGAAGATCCCAGCGACTACGAGCAGTACTTC. It translates to CSVEDPSDYEQYF.

The chain combines TRBV30 with TRBJ1-5; D is unresolved. Germline CDR1 reads GTSNPN; CDR2 reads SVGIG (reference sequence). The ends were cut back, 4 bases at V and 0 bases at J, with 10 bases in the middle. This CDR3 contains 14 residues. The CDR3 DNA follows: TGTGCCTGGAACTTGGCAGGTAGCAATCAGCCCCAGCATTTT. This gives the protein CAWNLAGSNQPQHF.

V is TRBV9 and J is TRBJ2-7; 9 bases align to TRBD2. V shed 0 bases and J 0 bases; nucleotides not matched to a gene: 1. CDR3 size: 15 residues. The germline V gene has CDR1 SGDLS and CDR2 YYNGEE. The CDR3 sequence: CASSVASGVSYEQYF. CDR3 DNA sequence: TGTGCCAGCAGCGTAGCTAGCGGGGTCTCCTACGAGCAGTACTTC.

The chain is built from TRBV5-4 and TRBJ2-7; D is perhaps TRBD2 (5 bases). The CDR3 length is 15 residues. CDR1 is SGHNT, CDR2 YYREEE, per germline (reference sequence). V lost 0 bases and J 4 bases, leaving 14 bases between the germline ends. This CDR3 is CASSLDRGGRYEQYF. The CDR3 coding sequence is TGTGCCAGCAGCTTGGATCGCGGAGGCCGATACGAGCAGTACTTC.

The rearrangement joins TRBV28 to TRBJ2-2, with 11 bases aligning to TRBD2. The J segment lost 0 bases and the V segment lost 7 bases, leaving 4 bases of the junction unmatched. Germline V gene data show CDR1 as MDHEN and CDR2 as SYDVKM. This CDR3 contains 16 residues. As DNA, the CDR3 is TGTGCCAGCAATATAGCGGGAGGGCCGAACACCGGGGAGCTGTTTTTT. Translating it yields CASNIAGGPNTGELFF. Full variable domain (missing parts from reference TRBV28 and TRBJ2-2): DVKVTQSSRYLVKRTGEKVFLECVQDMDHENMFWYRQDPGLGLRLIYFSYDVKMKEKGDIPEGYSVSREKKERFSLILESASTNQTSMYLCASNIAGGPNTGELFFGEGSRLTVL.

The V gene is TRBV14, the J gene TRBJ2-7; 13 bases align to TRBD2. V lost 7 bases, J lost 2 bases, and 5 bases stayed unmatched. This CDR3 has 15 residues. Germline V gene data show CDR1 as SGHDN and CDR2 as FVKESK. CDR3 nucleotide sequence: TGTGCCAGCACTTCGGGACTAGCGGGAACCTACGAGCAGTACTTC. This gives the protein CASTSGLAGTYEQYF.

This clone was seen only once. This rearrangement joins TRBV2 to TRBJ1-5; D uncertain. CDR1 and CDR2 (germline): SNHLY, FYNNEI. This CDR3 comprises 14 residues. Between the trimmed V and J ends, which lost 3 bases and 3 bases, there was a span of 9 bases. This CDR3 is CASSDWSNNQPQHF. For the CDR3, the DNA is TGTGCCAGCAGTGACTGGTCTAACAATCAGCCCCAGCATTTT.

The V gene is TRBV4-2, the J gene TRBJ2-7; D might be TRBD1 or TRBD2, each matching 9 bases. The germline V and J ends were trimmed by 4 bases and 2 bases, with 24 bases remaining between them. Germline V CDR1 and CDR2: LGHNA, YNFKEQ. This CDR3 has 18 amino acids. The CDR3 region is CASSLTGGKGGRAYEQYF. DNA of the CDR3: TGTGCCAGCAGCCTTACAGGGGGCAAGGGCGGGAGGGCCTACGAGCAGTACTTC.

The chain joins TRBV2 to TRBJ2-1; TRBD2 agrees at 8 bases. This CDR3 has 13 amino acids. V trimming: 9 bases; J trimming: 5 bases; junction bases outside the gene matches: 6. CDR1 is SNHLY, CDR2 FYNNEI, per germline. For the CDR3, the DNA is TGTGCCAGGACGGGACTAGGAGACAATGAGCAGTTCTTC. Translation: CARTGLGDNEQFF.

V usage is TRBV5-6 and J usage is TRBJ1-2; D remains ambiguous. The CDR3 runs 14 residues. Deletions cut 0 bases from V and 6 bases from J, with 12 bases between. Germline CDR1 is SGHDT and CDR2 is YYEEEE. CDR3 bases: TGTGCCAGCAGCTTGGCCGCGTCGTATAATGGCTACACCTTC. It encodes CASSLAASYNGYTF.

V is TRBV28 and J is TRBJ2-2; weak D call: TRBD1 (7 bases). Trimming took 3 bases from V and 6 from J, leaving 17 bases between them. The CDR3 runs to 16 residues. The germline gives CDR1 MDHEN, CDR2 SYDVKM. DNA of the CDR3: TGTGCCAGCAGTTTGAGAGACAGGGAGGATCCCGGGGAGCTGTTTTTT. The encoded protein is CASSLRDREDPGELFF.

The chain links TRBV11-2 to TRBJ2-7; TRBD1 matches at 8 bases. The V and J ends lost 5 bases and 2 bases, in that order; junction bases with no gene match: 5. Looked up from germline, CDR1 is SGHAT and CDR2 is FQNNGV. This CDR3 region has 14 residues. The DNA for the CDR3 is TGTGCCAGCAGCCCAGGGACAGGAACCTACGAGCAGTACTTC. Amino acid sequence: CASSPGTGTYEQYF.

DNA for the CDR3: TGTGCCAGCAGCCTACCTACCGGGTTCTATGGCTACACCTTC. Its translation: CASSLPTGFYGYTF. This chain joins TRBV11-2 and TRBJ1-2; D not resolved. This CDR3 region has 14 residues. The V gene lost 5 bases and the J gene lost 4 bases, with 14 bases spanning the gap. Germline V gene sequence: CDR1 SGHAT, CDR2 FQNNGV.